Included here is one T cell receptor (beta chain) sequence, with context. These data come from a study of sequential checkpoint blockade in melanoma. Study context: First-line arms were nivolumab then ipilimumab, or the reverse, randomized 1:1. Both treatment sequences were followed by maintenance nivolumab.

Data came from immunoSEQ multiplex PCR; TCRdb stores just in-frame clones and leaves some out. The sample contains roughly 20,000 clones, roughly two thirds of which appear only once. CDR1 and CDR2 from the germline V gene are SGHVS and FNYEAQ. This CDR3 region has 18 residues. V trimming: 6 bases; J trimming: 0 bases; junction bases outside the gene matches: 14. Treatment defined: randomized to nivolumab then ipilimumab (arm A) or the reverse (arm B). PBMC sorting kept live CD3+CD8+ cells without CD19 or CD56. The chain joins TRBV7-6 to TRBJ2-3; 8 nucleotides agree with TRBD2. This clonotype was sampled from a human donor with melanoma. The sample consisted of CD8+ T cells sorted from blood (inferred from file names), taken from a patient given nivolumab and ipilimumab in sequence. In nucleotides, the CDR3 is TGTGCCAGCAGTCTTTACTCGGGACTAGTTTCTAGCACAGATACGCAGTATTTT. It codes for CASSLYSGLVSSTDTQYF.